The entry below gives a single TCR beta chain sequence along with its context. The entry originates in a study of blood T cell repertoires in COVID-19. The overall study: The study drew acute and convalescent COVID-19 samples from the United States, Italy and Spain. In each case, the material was cDNA or gDNA derived from T cells, B-cell-depleted T cells, or PBMCs.

Authors' processing steps: It was from reference gene primer amplification that nucleated cell counts were estimated. Repertoires were generated with immunoSEQ multiplex PCR, while TCRdb's copy carries only in-frame clones and drops some. That table gives V, J and clone size, and the DNA gave D and trimming. The sample lists some 300,000 clones; 85% to 90% were seen once. Germline V gene sequence: CDR1 SGHRS, CDR2 YFSETQ. This CDR3 contains 14 residues. V was cut by 4 bases and J by 0 bases, with 7 bases left in between. Followed over time, Seattle patients had been enrolled while infection was active.

Sequenced sample: peripheral blood. The chain is built from TRBV5-1 and TRBJ1-4; tentative D call: TRBD1 (5 bases). The sequence derives from a woman in her forties or fifties with COVID-19, enrolled during active disease. Here the CDR3 DNA reads TGCGCCAGCAGCACGACAGCAACTAATGAAAAACTGTTTTTT. Its protein product is CASSTTATNEKLFF.